The rows below give T cell receptor beta chains drawn from one sample of a study of blood T cell repertoires in COVID-19. TCRdb keeps only in-frame clones here, not all; method: immunoSEQ multiplex PCR. The sample includes more than 110,000 clones, roughly four fifths of them seen just once. The sequencing input was peripheral blood. These receptors were obtained from a woman over 75 with acute or convalescent COVID-19. Each CDR3 is given with its conserved first and last residue. Fields, in order: V gene, clone size, J gene, CDR3 length, D gene, CDR3 protein, CDR3 DNA. The D gene is left open where the match is weak. The size field is filled for only some rows; it gives once, few, many or a size class.

TRBV27	-	TRBJ2-1	14	TRBD2	CASLLAGGPGEQFF	TGTGCCAGCCTGCTAGCGGGGGGGCCAGGTGAGCAGTTCTTC
TRBV5-1	few	TRBJ2-1	14	TRBD2	CASSYGTSRDEQFF	TGCGCCAGCAGCTACGGGACTAGCCGCGATGAGCAGTTCTTC
TRBV27	-	TRBJ2-1	14	TRBD2	CASSMTSGDNEQFF	TGTGCCAGCAGTATGACTAGCGGGGACAATGAGCAGTTCTTC
TRBV10-3	-	TRBJ2-6	17	TRBD1	CAISRGQGSSGANVLTF	TGTGCCATCAGCCGTGGACAGGGAAGCTCTGGGGCCAACGTCCTGACTTTC
TRBV5-4	-	TRBJ1-4	14	-	CASSRKSRNEKLFF	TGTGCCAGCAGCCGAAAGTCCAGGAATGAAAAACTGTTTTTT
TRBV19	-	TRBJ1-1	15	-	CASIGVSTLNTEAFF	TGTGCCAGTATAGGGGTTAGCACTCTGAACACTGAAGCTTTCTTT
TRBV27	-	TRBJ1-6	15	TRBD1	CASSLGQGNNSPLHF	TGTGCCAGCAGCCTCGGACAGGGTAATAATTCACCCCTCCACTTT
TRBV27	-	TRBJ2-1	20	TRBD2	CASSLFALASGGGGNNEQFF	TGTGCCAGCAGTTTATTCGCCCTTGCTAGCGGGGGGGGTGGCAACAATGAGCAGTTCTTC
TRBV3-1/TRBV3-2	-	TRBJ2-3	14	-	CASSLSFRVDTQYF	TGTGCCAGCAGCCTTTCCTTTCGCGTAGATACGCAGTATTTT
TRBV7-9	once	TRBJ2-1	17	TRBD2	CASSLDVLAGASDEQFF	TGTGCCAGCAGCTTAGATGTTCTAGCGGGGGCCTCGGATGAGCAGTTCTTC
TRBV5-1	once	TRBJ2-5	15	-	CASSSGRGVQETQYF	TGCGCCAGCAGCTCCGGGAGAGGGGTCCAAGAGACCCAGTACTTC
TRBV27	once	TRBJ1-5	14	TRBD1	CASRDRGLDQPQHF	TGTGCCAGCAGGGACAGGGGGCTGGATCAGCCCCAGCATTTT
TRBV5-6	-	TRBJ2-3	13	-	CASRDSNLDTQYF	TGTGCCAGCAGGGACAGTAATTTAGATACGCAGTATTTT
TRBV28	few	TRBJ1-5	19	-	CASRSRAGLGHTGNQPQHF	TGTGCCAGCCGATCTAGGGCAGGGTTGGGGCATACGGGCAATCAGCCCCAGCATTTT
TRBV19	-	TRBJ2-1	14	TRBD2	CASSISSGYNEQFF	TGTGCCAGTAGTATATCTAGCGGATACAATGAGCAGTTCTTC
TRBV6-4	once	TRBJ2-1	18	TRBD2	CASSDFPSGGNSYNEQFF	TGTGCCAGCAGTGACTTTCCCAGCGGGGGAAACTCCTACAATGAGCAGTTCTTC
TRBV3-1/TRBV3-2	-	TRBJ1-1	14	-	CASSRQVDSPEAFF	TGTGCCAGCAGCCGTCAGGTAGACAGCCCTGAAGCTTTCTTT